The 12 T cell receptor beta chains listed next were all sequenced from one sample in a study of preoperative IRX-2 immunotherapy in early breast cancer. Regarding treatment: preoperative locoregional IRX-2 cytokine immunotherapy. Sequencing was performed with immunoSEQ multiplex PCR; in TCRdb, only in-frame clones are kept and a portion is missing. In the table there are some 59,000 clones, roughly 95% of which are singletons. This sample was obtained from a patient treated with IRX-2 immunotherapy. These receptors were taken from a human donor with breast cancer.

This chain links TRBV4-3 with TRBJ2-1; D gene uncertain. Deletions cut 4 bases from V and 2 bases from J, with 12 bases between. This CDR3 spans 15 amino acids. The V gene's germline CDR1 is LGHNA and CDR2 YSLEER. In DNA, the CDR3 is TGCGCCAGCAGCCGGCGATTTCCCGCCTACAATGAGCAGTTCTTC. It translates to CASSRRFPAYNEQFF.

This clone was recorded once. The chain combines TRBV28 with TRBJ1-1, with a weak D call TRBD1 (5 bases). This CDR3 has 14 residues. Per the germline V gene, CDR1 is MDHEN and CDR2 is SYDVKM. Trimming took off 9 bases at V and 0 bases at J, with 14 bases between the two ends. CDR3: CASSRRGVNTEAFF. Here the CDR3 DNA reads TGTGCCAGTTCGCGGAGGGGTGTGAACACTGAAGCTTTCTTT.

The J gene is TRBJ2-1, the V gene TRBV23-1; no definite D call. TRBV23-1 is marked as an open reading frame, function uncertain. The V and J ends lost 3 bases and 7 bases respectively, with 13 bases between them. This CDR3 is built from 14 residues. CDR3: CASSQFQEANEQFF. The DNA of the CDR3 is TGCGCCAGCAGTCAGTTTCAGGAAGCTAATGAGCAGTTCTTC.

The chain couples TRBV7-7 to TRBJ2-2; D remains unclear. V lost 4 bases to trimming and J lost 4 bases, with 13 bases between them. This CDR3 contains 15 residues. Germline CDR1 reads SSHAT; CDR2 reads FNYEAQ (reference sequence). CDR3 residues: CASSSRWGGTGELFF. For the CDR3, the DNA is TGTGCCAGCAGCTCACGGTGGGGTGGCACCGGGGAGCTGTTTTTT.

The chain has TRBV6-5 and TRBJ2-5; D is undetermined. Germline V gene lookup returns CDR1 MNHEY and CDR2 SVGAGI. The CDR3 sequence is 13 residues long. Trimming cost V 2 bases and J 3 bases, with 7 bases left between them. The CDR3 sequence is CASSYRTEETQYF. The CDR3 bases are TGTGCCAGCAGTTACCGGACCGAAGAGACCCAGTACTTC.

The rearrangement links TRBV5-4 to TRBJ2-5; 12 positions agree with TRBD2. V was pared by 3 bases and J by 5 bases, with 5 bases of the junction left unmatched. Germline V gene sequence: CDR1 SGHNT, CDR2 YYREEE (reference sequence). The CDR3 is 15 amino acids. The CDR3 coding sequence is TGTGCCAGCAGCTCTAGCGGGGGGGCCTGGGAGACCCAGTACTTC. The encoded protein is CASSSSGGAWETQYF.

The chain couples TRBV6-5 to TRBJ2-5, with D maybe TRBD2 (5 bases). The V gene's germline CDR1 is MNHEY and CDR2 SVGAGI. Trimming cost V 2 bases and J 7 bases, with 20 bases left between them. The CDR3 runs 16 residues. The CDR3 region has the DNA TGTGCCAGCAGTTACCCTTCGGCGGACCAACGGGGGACCCAGTACTTC. It is translated as CASSYPSADQRGTQYF.

This rearrangement joins TRBV28 to TRBJ1-2; TRBD1 matches 7 bases. CDR3 size: 15 residues. The V gene end was trimmed by 2 bases and the J gene end by 4 bases; junction bases not matched to a gene: 7. Germline V gene sequence: CDR1 MDHEN, CDR2 SYDVKM. The CDR3 DNA reads TGTGCCAGCAGTTTACAACAGGGGATCGGCTATGGCTACACCTTC. Amino acid sequence: CASSLQQGIGYGYTF.

The rearrangement uses TRBV11-2 and TRBJ2-7; 13 bases line up with TRBD2. CDR1 and CDR2 from the germline V gene are SGHAT and FQNNGV. V lost 1 base, J lost 3 bases, and 3 bases stayed unmatched. CDR3 length equals 16 residues. DNA for the CDR3: TGTGCCAGCAGCTTAGGCACTAGCGGGAGGGGCTACGAGCAGTACTTC. Translating it yields CASSLGTSGRGYEQYF.

This chain links TRBV7-2 with TRBJ1-2; no clear D. Trimming cost V 3 bases and J 4 bases, with 12 bases left between them. There are 14 residues in the CDR3. Germline values: CDR1 SGHTA, CDR2 FQGNSA. The CDR3 protein is CASSFGATLYGYTF. The CDR3, as DNA: TGTGCCAGCAGCTTTGGAGCGACTCTCTATGGCTACACCTTC.

V usage is TRBV6-4 and J usage is TRBJ1-1, with D hard to call. The V gene's germline CDR1 is MRHNA and CDR2 SNTAGT. The length of the CDR3 is 13 residues. V lost 5 bases, J lost 1 base, and 8 bases lay in between. As DNA, the CDR3 is TGTGCCAGCAGTCGGGCGGGGAACACTGAAGCTTTCTTT. Translating gives CASSRAGNTEAFF.

This sequence joins TRBV5-1 and TRBJ1-3, with 9 nucleotides matching TRBD1. The V segment lost 0 bases and the J segment 6 bases; nucleotides outside the gene matches: 16. Germline-derived CDR1 and CDR2 are SGHRS and YFSETQ. CDR3 length equals 19 residues. CDR3 sequence (DNA): TGCGCCAGCAGCTTGGGTTTGGGACAGGGAGGACCGCACAAAAACACCATATATTTT. This encodes CASSLGLGQGGPHKNTIYF.